What follows are 14 T cell receptor beta chains derived from one specimen sequenced in a study of blood T cells in healthy people across ages. Together with a sample-barcoded 5' primer, a J-beta primer mix was included in a second PCR lasting roughly 7 to 11 cycles. TCRdb reprocessed the 5' RACE reads with MiXCR, giving one entry per CDR3 protein. The sample has about a million distinct CDR3 sequences, 51% seen once. Sequencing used blood. The receptors here all came from a woman aged 60 to 75 in good health.

This clonotype was seen a few times. The chain joins TRBV20-1 to TRBJ2-4; perhaps TRBD2 as D (5 bases). V gave up 3 bases and J gave up 9 bases, with 18 bases separating them. Germline V gene lookup returns CDR1 DFQATT and CDR2 SNEGSKA (reference sequence). This CDR3 is built from 14 residues. In DNA, the CDR3 is TGCAGTGCTAGTTTGCCATCTCCACGGGGCATTCAGTACTTC. Amino acids: CSASLPSPRGIQYF.

The gene calls are TRBV12-3 or TRBV12-4 and TRBJ2-3, with 7 bases aligning to TRBD2. The CDR3 runs 16 residues. With V trimmed by 7 bases and J by 3 bases, 13 bases remained unmatched. CDR3 in amino acids: CASTSPNGGSTDTQYF. The CDR3 nucleotides are TGTGCCAGCACCAGCCCCAACGGCGGGAGTACAGATACGCAGTATTTT.

This clonotype occurred a few times. V usage is TRBV7-2 and J usage is TRBJ2-5, with a possible D match to TRBD1 (6 bases). The V end was cut by 5 bases, the J end by 4 bases, with 17 bases between. The germline V gene has CDR1 SGHTA and CDR2 FQGNSA. The length of the CDR3 is 15 residues. The CDR3 sequence is CASSPTGQFGETQYF. In DNA, the CDR3 is TGTGCCAGCAGCCCGACCGGACAGTTCGGAGAGACCCAGTACTTC.

The chain combines TRBV25-1 with TRBJ2-2, with D tentatively TRBD1 (6 bases). Germline CDR1 and CDR2: MGHDK and SYGVNS. V was pared by 2 bases and J by 6 bases, with 10 bases between. This CDR3 contains 14 residues. Written as DNA, the CDR3 is TGTGCCAGCAGTGAAGGACAGTCTGCCGGGGAGCTGTTTTTT. Its protein is CASSEGQSAGELFF.

The chain uses TRBV20-1 and TRBJ2-7; 15 nucleotides match TRBD2. The CDR3 totals 14 residues. CDR1 and CDR2 from the germline V gene are DFQATT and SNEGSKA (reference sequence). V lost 5 bases to trimming and J lost 7 bases; unmatched junction nucleotides: 6. The CDR3 loop is CSAEPGLAGGEQYF. The CDR3 DNA reads TGCAGTGCTGAACCGGGACTAGCGGGAGGTGAGCAGTACTTC.

This clonotype has only a few counts. The V and J genes are TRBV7-9 and TRBJ2-5; no definite D call. Trimming left V 7 bases short and J 4 bases short, with 13 bases between. The CDR3 is 13 amino acids. The V gene's germline CDR1 is SEHNR and CDR2 FQNEAQ (reference sequence). CDR3 residues: CASTKGFGETQYF. The CDR3 DNA sequence: TGTGCCAGCACCAAAGGGTTTGGAGAGACCCAGTACTTC.

The chain couples TRBV29-1 to TRBJ2-1; D gene uncertain. The V end lost 4 bases, the J end lost 8 bases, and 12 bases lay between the germline ends. This CDR3 comprises 12 residues. Germline V CDR1 and CDR2: SQVTM, ANQGSEA. The DNA of the CDR3 is TGCAGCGTTGTATGGCAGAACTATGAGCAGTTCTTC. Its translation: CSVVWQNYEQFF.

There are a few counts of this clonotype. CDR3 amino acids: CASSLTGANNEQFF. CDR3 DNA sequence: TGTGCCAGCAGCTTAACGGGGGCGAACAATGAGCAGTTCTTC. The gene calls are TRBV7-2 and TRBJ2-1; D is perhaps TRBD1 or TRBD2 (6 bases each). The V end lost 2 bases, the J end lost 5 bases, and 10 bases lay between the germline ends. Germline lookup yields CDR1 SGHTA and CDR2 FQGNSA. The length of the CDR3 is 14 residues.

This clonotype has more than one count but fewer than ten. The chain carries TRBV29-1 and TRBJ2-2; D is unclear. V lost 5 bases, J lost 3 bases, and 7 bases lay in between. This CDR3 comprises 12 residues. Germline V gene lookup returns CDR1 SQVTM and CDR2 ANQGSEA. The CDR3 spells CSVLGYTGELFF. The CDR3 DNA follows: TGCAGCGTTTTGGGGTACACCGGGGAGCTGTTTTTT.

V gene TRBV3-1 combines with J gene TRBJ2-2; TRBD1 matches at 9 bases. V gave up 1 base and J gave up 5 bases; unmatched junction bases: 5. CDR1 and CDR2 (germline): LGHDT, YNNKEL (reference sequence). The CDR3 consists of 16 residues. For the CDR3, the DNA is TGTGCCAGCAGCCAAGCCGGGACAGGGCGAACCGGGGAGCTGTTTTTT. Amino acids: CASSQAGTGRTGELFF.

The J gene is TRBJ2-1, the V gene TRBV6-2 or TRBV6-3; the match to TRBD2 covers 7 bases. The CDR3 consists of 15 residues. V dropped 5 bases and J dropped 5; count of bases not matched to a gene: 9. CDR1 and CDR2 from the germline V gene are MNHEY and SVGEGT. The CDR3 is CASSHGGGGHNEQFF. CDR3 sequence (DNA): TGTGCCAGCAGTCACGGTGGGGGAGGGCACAATGAGCAGTTCTTC.

This chain connects TRBV6-2 or TRBV6-3 to TRBJ2-5; 12 bases fit TRBD1. The J segment lost 5 bases and the V segment lost 4 bases, leaving 8 bases of the junction unmatched. Germline V lookup: CDR1 MNHEY, CDR2 SVGEGT. The CDR3 covers 16 residues. The CDR3 loop is CASSWGTGGTSETQYF. In DNA, the CDR3 is TGTGCCAGCAGTTGGGGGACAGGGGGCACCTCGGAGACCCAGTACTTC.

This clonotype was counted many times. The rearrangement links TRBV6-2 or TRBV6-3 to TRBJ2-5, with 12 bases that match TRBD2. From germline, CDR1 is MNHEY and CDR2 SVGEGT. This CDR3 is built from 17 residues. The ends lost 6 bases at V and 5 bases at J; junction bases unmatched: 13. CDR3 region: CASSLRTSGIGLETQYF. Written as DNA, the CDR3 is TGTGCCAGCAGCCTTCGGACTAGCGGGATAGGCTTGGAGACCCAGTACTTC.

The chain has TRBV4-2 and TRBJ2-7, with 8 bases that match TRBD2. Germline assignment: CDR1 LGHNA and CDR2 YNFKEQ. The CDR3 loop spans 16 amino acids. V trimming: 0 bases; J trimming: 2 bases; junction bases outside the gene matches: 6. DNA for the CDR3: TGTGCCAGCAGCCAAGATGGGAGCGGGAGTACCTACGAGCAGTACTTC. Its protein product is CASSQDGSGSTYEQYF.